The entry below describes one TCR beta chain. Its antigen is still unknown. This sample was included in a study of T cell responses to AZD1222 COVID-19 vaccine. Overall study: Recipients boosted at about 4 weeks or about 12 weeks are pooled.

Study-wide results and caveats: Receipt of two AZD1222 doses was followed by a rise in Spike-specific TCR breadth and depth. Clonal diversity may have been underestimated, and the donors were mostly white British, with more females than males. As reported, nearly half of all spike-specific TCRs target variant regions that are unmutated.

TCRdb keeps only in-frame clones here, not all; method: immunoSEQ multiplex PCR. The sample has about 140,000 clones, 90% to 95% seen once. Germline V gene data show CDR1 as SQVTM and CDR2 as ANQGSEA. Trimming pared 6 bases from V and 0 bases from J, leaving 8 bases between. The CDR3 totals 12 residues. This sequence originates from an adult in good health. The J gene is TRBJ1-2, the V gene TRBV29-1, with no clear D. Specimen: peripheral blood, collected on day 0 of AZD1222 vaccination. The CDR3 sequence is CSVAGANYGYTF. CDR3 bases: TGCAGCGTCGCCGGGGCTAACTATGGCTACACCTTC.